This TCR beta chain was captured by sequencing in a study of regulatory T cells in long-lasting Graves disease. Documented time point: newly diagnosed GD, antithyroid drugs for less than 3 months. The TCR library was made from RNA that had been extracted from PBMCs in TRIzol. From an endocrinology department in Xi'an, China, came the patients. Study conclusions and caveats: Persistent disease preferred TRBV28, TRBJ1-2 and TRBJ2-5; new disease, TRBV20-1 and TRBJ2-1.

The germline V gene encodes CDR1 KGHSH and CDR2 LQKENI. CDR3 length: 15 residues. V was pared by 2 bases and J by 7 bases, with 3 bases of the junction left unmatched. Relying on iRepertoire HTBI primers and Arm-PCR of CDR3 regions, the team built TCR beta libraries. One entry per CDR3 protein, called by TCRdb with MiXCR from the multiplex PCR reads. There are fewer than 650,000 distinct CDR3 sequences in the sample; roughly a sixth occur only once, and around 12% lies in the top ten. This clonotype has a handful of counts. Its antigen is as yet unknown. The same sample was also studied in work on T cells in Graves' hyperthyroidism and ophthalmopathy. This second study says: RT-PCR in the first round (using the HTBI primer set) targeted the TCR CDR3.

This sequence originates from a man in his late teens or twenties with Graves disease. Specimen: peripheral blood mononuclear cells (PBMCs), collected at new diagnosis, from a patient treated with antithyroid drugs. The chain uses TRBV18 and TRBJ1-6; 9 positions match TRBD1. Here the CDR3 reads CASSPVGTGNSPLHF. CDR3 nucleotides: TGTGCCAGCTCACCAGTTGGGACAGGGAATTCACCCCTCCACTTT. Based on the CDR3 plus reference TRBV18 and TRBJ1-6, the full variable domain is NAGVMQNPRHLVRRRGQEARLRCSPMKGHSHVYWYRQLPEEGLKFMVYLQKENIIDESGMPKERFSAEFPKEGPSILRIQQVVRGDSAAYFCASSPVGTGNSPLHFGNGTRLTVT.